The next 14 T cell receptor beta chains were all read from a single sample in a study of long-term antiretroviral therapy in people with HIV. Investigators performed immunoSEQ version v3.0 at survey level. Sequenced by immunoSEQ multiplex PCR; TCRdb stores in-frame clones only, minus some. Found here are tens of thousands of clones, 75% to 85% of them singletons; the top ten hold about 2.4%. Sequencing used unsorted PBMCs, obtained 3 years after starting antiretroviral therapy. Receptors were obtained from a man aged 50-59 years with HIV.

The chain uses TRBV6-8 and TRBJ2-6; TRBD1 matches 9 bases. This CDR3 region has 15 residues. Germline CDR1 and CDR2: MNHGY and SAAAGT. V dropped 6 bases and J dropped 2; count of bases not matched to a gene: 2. CDR3 protein: CASSHRGPGANVLTF. CDR3 DNA: TGTGCCAGCAGCCACAGGGGGCCTGGGGCCAACGTCCTGACTTTC.

The rearrangement links TRBV7-6 to TRBJ1-3; D ambiguous. The germline CDR1 and CDR2 sequences are SGHVS and FNYEAQ. Trimming pared 1 base from V and 0 bases from J, leaving 7 bases between. This CDR3 has 15 amino acids. DNA of the CDR3: TGTGCCAGCAGCTTAGATCAGTTCTCTGGAAACACCATATATTTT. Amino acid sequence: CASSLDQFSGNTIYF.

This clone was counted once. This chain links TRBV5-1 with TRBJ2-1, with unresolved D. Between the trimmed V and J ends, which lost 0 bases and 4 bases, there was a span of 11 bases. Germline assignment: CDR1 SGHRS and CDR2 YFSETQ. The CDR3 has 15 residues. The CDR3 loop reads CASSLGQIPYNEQFF. The CDR3 DNA reads TGCGCCAGCAGCTTGGGGCAGATTCCTTACAATGAGCAGTTCTTC.

The chain combines TRBV19 with TRBJ2-1; TRBD2 agrees at 9 bases. The CDR3 is 16 amino acids. Germline loops: CDR1 LNHDA, CDR2 SQIVND (reference sequence). Trimming removed 0 bases from V and 8 bases from J; junction bases left unmatched: 8. Here the CDR3 reads CASSIDMSSGVYEQFF. CDR3 DNA: TGTGCCAGTAGTATAGATATGTCTAGCGGGGTGTATGAGCAGTTCTTC.

J is TRBJ2-7 and V is TRBV28; TRBD2 aligns across 7 bases. Looked up from germline, CDR1 is MDHEN and CDR2 is SYDVKM. Trimming cost V 6 bases and J 3 bases; bases outside gene matches: 8. The CDR3 consists of 14 residues. CDR3: CASSPRGSLYEQYF. Written as DNA, the CDR3 is TGTGCCAGCAGCCCGCGGGGGTCTCTCTACGAGCAGTACTTC.

The chain uses TRBV30 and TRBJ2-7; possibly TRBD1 for D (6 bases). Germline CDR1 reads GTSNPN; CDR2 reads SVGIG (reference sequence). V was clipped by 6 bases and J by 0 bases, with 18 bases between them. The length of the CDR3 is 15 residues. This chain's CDR3 is CACVFRDTSSYEQYF. Here the CDR3 DNA reads TGTGCCTGCGTTTTTCGGGACACAAGCTCCTACGAGCAGTACTTC.

The chain recombines TRBV7-9 with TRBJ2-1; TRBD2 aligns across 8 bases. V lost 4 bases and J lost 8; bases outside the gene matches: 13. Germline CDR1 SEHNR, CDR2 FQNEAQ (reference sequence). CDR3 size: 16 residues. CDR3 bases: TGTGCCAGCAGCTCTCCCAGCGGGAGCCTGGGGGATGAGCAGTTCTTC. Protein: CASSSPSGSLGDEQFF.

CDR3 sequence reads: CASSLTRTVATNEKLFF. In nucleotides, the CDR3 is TGTGCCAGTAGTCTGACTCGGACAGTTGCAACTAATGAAAAACTGTTTTTT. This chain joins TRBV19 and TRBJ1-4; D possibly corresponds to TRBD1 (6 bases). The CDR3 extends over 17 amino acids. V lost 5 bases to trimming and J lost 0 bases, with 16 bases between them. Germline-derived CDR1 and CDR2 are LNHDA and SQIVND (reference sequence).

The CDR3 loop reads CASSLRLAGSGANVLTF. DNA for the CDR3: TGTGCCAGCAGCTTAAGGTTGGCAGGCTCTGGGGCCAACGTCCTGACTTTC. The chain combines TRBV11-1 with TRBJ2-6; no clear D gene. From germline, CDR1 is SGHAT and CDR2 FQDESV (reference sequence). CDR3 length: 17 residues. Trimming left V 2 bases short and J 0 bases short, with 11 bases between. Variable domain in full (rest from reference TRBV11-1 and TRBJ2-6): EAEVAQSPRYKITEKSQAVAFWCDPISGHATLYWYRQILGQGPELLVQFQDESVVDDSQLPKDRFSAERLKGVDSTLKIQPAELGDSAMYLCASSLRLAGSGANVLTFGAGSRLTVL.

The CDR3 protein is CASSYSSVGIVHEQYF. DNA for the CDR3: TGTGCCAGCAGTTACTCGAGCGTAGGGATAGTCCACGAGCAGTACTTC. The chain is built from TRBV6-5 and TRBJ2-7; no clear D gene. Trimming removed 0 bases from V and 5 bases from J, with 17 bases in between. Germline CDR1 is MNHEY and CDR2 is SVGAGI. The CDR3 consists of 16 residues.

The chain links TRBV9 to TRBJ2-5; perhaps TRBD2 as D (5 bases). The CDR3 is made up of 15 amino acids. The V and J ends lost 0 bases and 5 bases respectively, with 14 bases between them. From germline, CDR1 is SGDLS and CDR2 YYNGEE. The CDR3 loop reads CASSVAYGGRETQYF. The CDR3 bases are TGTGCCAGCAGCGTAGCTTACGGAGGTCGGGAGACCCAGTACTTC.

The rearrangement uses TRBV29-1 and TRBJ2-3, with D perhaps matching TRBD1 (6 bases). V gave up 0 bases and J gave up 4 bases, with 11 bases separating them. The length of the CDR3 is 14 residues. Germline-derived CDR1 and CDR2 are SQVTM and ANQGSEA. The CDR3 nucleotides are TGCAGCGTTGAAGATACAGGGAACCCAGATACGCAGTATTTT. This encodes CSVEDTGNPDTQYF.

In this sample, this clone turned up a few times. The gene calls are TRBV5-1 and TRBJ1-2; D call uncertain. Germline-derived CDR1 and CDR2 are SGHRS and YFSETQ. This CDR3 contains 14 residues. Trimming took off 0 bases at V and 0 bases at J, with 6 bases between the two ends. CDR3 amino acids: CASSLAPSNYGYTF. CDR3 coding DNA: TGCGCCAGCAGCTTGGCCCCATCTAACTATGGCTACACCTTC. The full variable domain, its missing parts supplied by reference TRBV5-1 and TRBJ1-2, is KAGVTQTPRYLIKTRGQQVTLSCSPISGHRSVSWYQQTPGQGLQFLFEYFSETQRNKGNFPGRFSGRQFSNSRSEMNVSTLELGDSALYLCASSLAPSNYGYTFGSGTRLTVV.

The chain recombines TRBV27 with TRBJ2-7; 8 bases map to TRBD1. V gave up 2 bases and J gave up 5 bases; unmatched junction bases: 5. The CDR3 length is 14 residues. In germline, CDR1 is MNHEY, CDR2 SMNVEV (reference sequence). DNA of the CDR3: TGTGCCAGCAGTTTAATAGGACAGGGCGACGAGCAGTACTTC. It specifies CASSLIGQGDEQYF.